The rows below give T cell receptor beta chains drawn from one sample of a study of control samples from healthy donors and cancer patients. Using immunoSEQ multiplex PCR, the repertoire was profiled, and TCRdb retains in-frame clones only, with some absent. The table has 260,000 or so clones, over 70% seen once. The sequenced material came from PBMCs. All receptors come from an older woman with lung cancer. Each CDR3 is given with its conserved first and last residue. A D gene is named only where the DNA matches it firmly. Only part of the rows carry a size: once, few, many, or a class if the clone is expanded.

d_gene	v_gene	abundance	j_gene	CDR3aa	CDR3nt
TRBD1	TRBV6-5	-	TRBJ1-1	CASSSGQGWNTEAFF	TGTGCCAGCAGCTCCGGACAGGGCTGGAACACTGAAGCTTTCTTT
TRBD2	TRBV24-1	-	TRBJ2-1	CATSQAEVTGGDYNEQFF	TGTGCCACCAGCCAGGCAGAAGTTACGGGGGGAGACTACAATGAGCAGTTCTTC
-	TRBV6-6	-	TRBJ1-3	CASSPSGNTIYF	TGTGCCAGCAGTCCCTCTGGAAACACCATATATTTT
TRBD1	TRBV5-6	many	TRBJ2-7	CASSLAGAGGSYEQYF	TGTGCCAGCAGCTTGGCTGGGGCAGGGGGCTCCTACGAGCAGTACTTC
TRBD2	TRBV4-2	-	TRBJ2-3	CASSLYPGLAGATDTQYF	TGTGCCAGCAGCCTATACCCCGGACTAGCGGGAGCCACAGATACGCAGTATTTT
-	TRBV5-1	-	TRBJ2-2	CASSLGMTGELFF	TGCGCCAGCAGCTTGGGAATGACCGGGGAGCTGTTTTTT
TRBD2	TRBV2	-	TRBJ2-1	CASSGTSGHREQFF	TGTGCCAGCAGCGGGACTAGCGGGCACCGTGAGCAGTTCTTC
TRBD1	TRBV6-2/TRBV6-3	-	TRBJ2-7	CASSSTGNTYEQYF	TGTGCCAGCAGTTCGACAGGGAATACCTACGAGCAGTACTTC
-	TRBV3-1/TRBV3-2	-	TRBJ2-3	CASSQDGVRTQYF	TGTGCCAGCAGCCAAGACGGGGTCCGAACGCAGTATTTT
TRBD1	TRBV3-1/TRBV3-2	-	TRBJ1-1	CASSQNGQGTEAFF	TGTGCCAGCAGCCAAAATGGACAGGGCACTGAAGCTTTCTTT
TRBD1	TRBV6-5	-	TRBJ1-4	CASSYHRGDEKLFF	TGTGCCAGCAGTTACCACAGGGGGGATGAAAAACTGTTTTTT
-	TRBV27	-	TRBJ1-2	CASSLRGYGYTF	TGTGCCAGCAGTTTACGGGGGTATGGCTACACCTTC